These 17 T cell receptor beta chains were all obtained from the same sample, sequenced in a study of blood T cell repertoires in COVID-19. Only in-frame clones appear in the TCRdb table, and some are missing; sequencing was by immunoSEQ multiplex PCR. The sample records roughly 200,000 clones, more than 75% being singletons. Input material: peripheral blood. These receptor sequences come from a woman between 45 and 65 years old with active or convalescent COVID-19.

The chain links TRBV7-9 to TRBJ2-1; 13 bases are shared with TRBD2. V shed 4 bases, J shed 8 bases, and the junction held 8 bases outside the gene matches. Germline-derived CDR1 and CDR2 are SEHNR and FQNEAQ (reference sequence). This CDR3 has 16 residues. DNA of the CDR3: TGTGCCAGCAGCTCCCACGGACTAGCGGGAGTGGATGAGCAGTTCTTC. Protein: CASSSHGLAGVDEQFF.

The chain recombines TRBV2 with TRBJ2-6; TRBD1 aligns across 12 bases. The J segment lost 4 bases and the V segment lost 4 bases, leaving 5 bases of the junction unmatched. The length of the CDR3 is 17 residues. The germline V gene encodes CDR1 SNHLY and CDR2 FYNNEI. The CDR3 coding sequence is TGTGCCAGCAGTGGAGGGACAGGGGGCGCCGGGGCCAACGTCCTGACTTTC. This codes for CASSGGTGGAGANVLTF.

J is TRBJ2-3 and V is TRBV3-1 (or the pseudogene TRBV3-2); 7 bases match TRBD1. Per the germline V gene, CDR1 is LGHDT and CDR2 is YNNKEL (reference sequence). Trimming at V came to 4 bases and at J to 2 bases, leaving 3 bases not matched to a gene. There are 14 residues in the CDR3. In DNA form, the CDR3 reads TGTGCCAGCAGCCTCGGACAGGACACAGATACGCAGTATTTT. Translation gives CASSLGQDTDTQYF.

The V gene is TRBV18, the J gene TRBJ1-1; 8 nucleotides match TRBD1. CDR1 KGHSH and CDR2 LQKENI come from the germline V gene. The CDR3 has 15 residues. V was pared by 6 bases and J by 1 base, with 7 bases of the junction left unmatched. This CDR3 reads CASSLTGVGNTEAFF. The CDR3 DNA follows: TGTGCCAGCTCGCTGACAGGGGTCGGGAACACTGAAGCTTTCTTT.

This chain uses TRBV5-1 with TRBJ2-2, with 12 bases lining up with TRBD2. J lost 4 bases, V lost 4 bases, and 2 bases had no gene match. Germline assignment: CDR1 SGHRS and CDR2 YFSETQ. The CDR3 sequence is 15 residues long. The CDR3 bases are TGCGCCAGCAGCCTAGCGGGAGGGCGCACCGGGGAGCTGTTTTTT. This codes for CASSLAGGRTGELFF.

The CDR3 region has the DNA TGTGCCAGCAGTTACGGAACCTTGGGACAGTCCGGTGGCTACACCTTC. As protein: CASSYGTLGQSGGYTF. The V call is TRBV6-6, the J call TRBJ1-2; 7 bases fit TRBD1. With 2 bases clipped from V and 7 bases from J, the junction kept 13 bases outside the gene matches. CDR1 and CDR2 (germline): MNHNY, SVGAGI (reference sequence). This CDR3 has 16 residues.

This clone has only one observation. Here the CDR3 reads CASSVIMNTEAFF. The CDR3, as DNA: TGTGCCAGCAGCGTTATAATGAACACTGAAGCTTTCTTT. V and J are TRBV7-8 and TRBJ1-1; the D is unclear. Trimming cost V 5 bases and J 0 bases, with 7 bases left between them. The germline V gene has CDR1 SGHVS and CDR2 FQNEAQ. The CDR3 is 13 amino acids.

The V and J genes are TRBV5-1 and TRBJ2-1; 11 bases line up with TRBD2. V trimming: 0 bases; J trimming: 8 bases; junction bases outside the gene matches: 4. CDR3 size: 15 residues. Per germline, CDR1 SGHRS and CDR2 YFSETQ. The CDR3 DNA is TGCGCCAGCAGCTTGGTACTAGCGGGGGATCATGAGCAGTTCTTC. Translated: CASSLVLAGDHEQFF. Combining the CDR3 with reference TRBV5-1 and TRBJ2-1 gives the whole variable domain KAGVTQTPRYLIKTRGQQVTLSCSPISGHRSVSWYQQTPGQGLQFLFEYFSETQRNKGNFPGRFSGRQFSNSRSEMNVSTLELGDSALYLCASSLVLAGDHEQFFGPGTRLTVL.

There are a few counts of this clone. The CDR3 is CASSLEGVGNYGYTF. Here the CDR3 DNA reads TGTGCCAGCAGCTTAGAGGGAGTGGGAAACTATGGCTACACCTTC. V is TRBV7-8 and J is TRBJ1-2; D uncertain. Between the trimmed V and J ends, which lost 1 base and 2 bases, there was a span of 11 bases. This CDR3 region has 15 residues. CDR1 and CDR2 (germline): SGHVS, FQNEAQ. Full variable domain (remainder filled in from reference TRBV7-8 and TRBJ1-2): GAGVSQSPRYKVAKRGQDVALRCDPISGHVSLFWYQQALGQGPEFLTYFQNEAQLDKSGLPSDRFFAERPEGSVSTLKIQRTQQEDSAVYLCASSLEGVGNYGYTFGSGTRLTVV.

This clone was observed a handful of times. CDR3 protein: CASGRVSGANVLTF. In DNA, the CDR3 is TGTGCCAGCGGGCGGGTCTCTGGGGCCAACGTCCTGACTTTC. The chain links TRBV27 to TRBJ2-6, with D tentatively TRBD2 (5 bases). The CDR3 has 14 residues. With 8 bases removed from V and 0 bases from J, the gap between germline ends came to 8 bases. Germline assignment: CDR1 MNHEY and CDR2 SMNVEV (reference sequence).

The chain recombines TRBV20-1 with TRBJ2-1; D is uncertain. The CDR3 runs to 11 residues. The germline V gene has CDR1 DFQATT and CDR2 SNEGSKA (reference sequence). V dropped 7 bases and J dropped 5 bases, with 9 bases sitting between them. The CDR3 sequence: CSGGRNNEQFF. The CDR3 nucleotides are TGCAGTGGAGGAAGGAACAATGAGCAGTTCTTC.

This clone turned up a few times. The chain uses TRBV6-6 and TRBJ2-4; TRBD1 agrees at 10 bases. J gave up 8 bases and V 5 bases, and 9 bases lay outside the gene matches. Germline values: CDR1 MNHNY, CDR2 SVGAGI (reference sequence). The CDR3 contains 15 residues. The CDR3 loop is CASSLRDRGGYIQYF. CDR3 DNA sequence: TGTGCCAGCAGTCTCCGGGACAGGGGTGGGTACATTCAGTACTTC.

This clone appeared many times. The CDR3 sequence: CASGSGSGPDTQYF. The CDR3 DNA follows: TGTGCCAGCGGAAGCGGGAGTGGCCCAGATACGCAGTATTTT. The chain employs TRBV9 and TRBJ2-3; 8 bases are shared with TRBD2. Germline V gene lookup returns CDR1 SGDLS and CDR2 YYNGEE. After removal of 7 bases from V and 4 bases from J, the junction contained 8 bases not matched to a gene. The CDR3 totals 14 residues. Complete variable domain (other parts from reference TRBV9 and TRBJ2-3): DSGVTQTPKHLITATGQRVTLRCSPRSGDLSVYWYQQSLDQGLQFLIQYYNGEERAKGNILERFSAQQFPDLHSELNLSSLELGDSALYFCASGSGSGPDTQYFGPGTRLTVL.

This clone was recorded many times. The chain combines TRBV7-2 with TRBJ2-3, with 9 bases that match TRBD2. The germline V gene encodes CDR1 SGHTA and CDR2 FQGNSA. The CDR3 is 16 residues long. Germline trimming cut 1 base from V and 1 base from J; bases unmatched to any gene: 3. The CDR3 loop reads CASSLGGGRGTDTQYF. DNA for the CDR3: TGTGCCAGCAGCTTAGGAGGCGGGAGGGGCACAGATACGCAGTATTTT.

The CDR3 nucleotides read TGTGCCAGTAGTATAGGGGAGACTCCCTACGAGCAGTACTTC. Translation: CASSIGETPYEQYF. The chain combines TRBV19 with TRBJ2-7, with a tentative D call TRBD2 (5 bases). This CDR3 has 14 residues. V was clipped by 1 base and J by 2 bases, with 9 bases between them. Germline CDR1 is LNHDA and CDR2 is SQIVND (reference sequence).

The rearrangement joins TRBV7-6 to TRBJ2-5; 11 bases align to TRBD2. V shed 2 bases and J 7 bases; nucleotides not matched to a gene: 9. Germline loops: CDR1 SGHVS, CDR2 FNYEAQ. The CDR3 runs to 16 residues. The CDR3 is CASSLSLAGGGGTQYF. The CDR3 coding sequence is TGTGCCAGCAGCTTAAGTCTAGCGGGGGGCGGAGGGACCCAGTACTTC.

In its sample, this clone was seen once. CDR3 amino acids: CASSPEDRGNYGYTF. The CDR3 DNA follows: TGCGCCAGCAGCCCGGAGGACAGGGGGAACTATGGCTACACCTTC. V and J are TRBV4-3 and TRBJ1-2; 10 nucleotides agree with TRBD1. The CDR3 runs 15 residues. J was trimmed by 2 bases and V by 4 bases; bases with no gene match: 4. Germline V CDR1 and CDR2: LGHNA, YSLEER.